These 18 T cell receptor beta chains were sequenced from one sample in a study of CD8+CD57+ T cells in acquired aplastic anemia. Genomic DNA, serving as template, underwent TCR beta VDJ and CDR3 profiling. From the reads, TCRdb called clonotypes with MiXCR, one entry per CDR3 protein. This table has approximately 190,000 distinct CDR3 sequences, around 47% appearing once. Patients picked for sequencing had shown CD8+CD57+ cell expansion detected by flow cytometry. What was sequenced was sorted CD4+, CD8+, or CD8+CD57+ T cells (not recorded which) from PBMCs. Every receptor here comes from a human donor with aplastic anemia.

This clonotype came up many times. The chain employs TRBV24-1 and TRBJ2-1; D is unresolved. The V gene's germline CDR1 is KGHDR and CDR2 SFDVKD. The V and J ends lost 1 base and 0 bases respectively, with 12 bases between them. The CDR3 consists of 17 residues. The DNA for the CDR3 is TGTGCCACCAGTGATTTAGCGACGACCAGCTCCTACAATGAGCAGTTCTTC. Translating gives CATSDLATTSSYNEQFF.

V usage is TRBV19 and J usage is TRBJ1-1; D is ambiguous. V was pared by 5 bases and J by 5 bases, with 9 bases between. This CDR3 region has 12 residues. CDR1 and CDR2 from the germline V gene are LNHDA and SQIVND (reference sequence). CDR3 DNA: TGTGCCAGTAGTTATCCTTCAACTGAAGCTTTCTTT. It encodes CASSYPSTEAFF.

Ten or more counts support this clonotype. This rearrangement joins TRBV2 to TRBJ2-5; 13 bases fit TRBD2. This CDR3 is built from 14 residues. The germline V gene encodes CDR1 SNHLY and CDR2 FYNNEI. With 6 bases clipped from V and 5 bases from J, the junction kept 3 bases outside the gene matches. Here the CDR3 reads CASSGLAGVETQYF. CDR3 coding DNA: TGTGCCAGCAGCGGACTAGCGGGAGTGGAGACCCAGTACTTC.

As for this clonotype: At one end the junction does not follow the germline gene, possibly because of a read error. The chain employs TRBV20-1 and TRBJ2-7; 7 positions agree with TRBD2. In germline, CDR1 is DFQATT, CDR2 SNEGSKA (reference sequence). CDR3 size: 14 residues. The CDR3 DNA follows: TGCAGTGCTGCGGGGGAGGGCCAAGGATCCGAGCAGTGCTTC. This encodes CSAAGEGQGSEQCF.

This clonotype was recorded many times. The V call is TRBV7-9, the J call TRBJ1-1; D is ambiguous. The germline V and J ends were trimmed by 1 base and 6 bases, with 6 bases remaining between them. The CDR3 is made up of 12 amino acids. Germline loops: CDR1 SEHNR, CDR2 FQNEAQ (reference sequence). The CDR3 bases are TGTGCCAGCAGCTTAGATGGGCCTGAAGCTTTCTTT. Translating gives CASSLDGPEAFF.

The V gene is TRBV19, the J gene TRBJ2-3; D may be TRBD2 (6 bases). The CDR3 consists of 12 residues. With 7 bases removed from V and 8 bases from J, the gap between germline ends came to 13 bases. CDR1 is LNHDA and CDR2 is SQIVND in the germline V gene (reference sequence). This CDR3 is CASNQAGGTQYF. For the CDR3, the DNA is TGTGCCAGTAATCAAGCGGGCGGTACGCAGTATTTT.

This clonotype has ten or more counts. The V call is TRBV12-3 or TRBV12-4, the J call TRBJ2-3; D not certain. CDR3 length equals 15 residues. V lost 4 bases and J lost 2, with 13 bases in between. CDR3 coding DNA: TGTGCCAGCAGTTACCGTCAGACTTACACAGATACGCAGTATTTT. This translates into CASSYRQTYTDTQYF.

The V call is TRBV25-1, the J call TRBJ2-7, with no clear D. Per germline, CDR1 MGHDK and CDR2 SYGVNS. With 10 bases removed from V and 12 bases from J, the gap between germline ends came to 22 bases. The CDR3 has 12 amino acids. The CDR3 DNA reads TGTGCCACCAATGACGGTAACTACGGGCGGTACTTC. Translating it yields CATNDGNYGRYF.

The rearrangement joins TRBV7-2 to TRBJ2-7; D uncertain. Per the germline V gene, CDR1 is SGHTA and CDR2 is FQGNSA. The ends were cut back, 5 bases at V and 3 bases at J, with 11 bases in the middle. The CDR3 loop spans 13 amino acids. Here the CDR3 reads CASSPTSDYEQYF. The CDR3 bases are TGTGCCAGCAGCCCCACGTCGGACTACGAGCAGTACTTC.

This chain connects TRBV25-1 to TRBJ2-1; maybe TRBD2 (5 bases). Trimming pared 4 bases from V and 2 bases from J, leaving 12 bases between. The germline V gene has CDR1 MGHDK and CDR2 SYGVNS. The CDR3 sequence is 15 residues long. CDR3 DNA: TGTGCCAGCAGTGTTGTGGACTCGGCCTACAATGAGCAGTTCTTC. Amino acids: CASSVVDSAYNEQFF. The full variable domain, in which reference TRBV25-1 and TRBJ2-1 provide the parts outside the CDR3, is EADIYQTPRYLVIGTGKKITLECSQTMGHDKMYWYQQDPGMELHLIHYSYGVNSTEKGDLSSESTVSRIRTEHFPLTLESARPSHTSQYLCASSVVDSAYNEQFFGPGTRLTVL.

J is TRBJ2-7 and V is TRBV7-3, with D unclear. The CDR3 runs to 14 residues. The V end was cut by 4 bases, the J end by 2 bases, with 12 bases between. Per germline, CDR1 SGHTA and CDR2 FQGTGA. CDR3 in DNA: TGTGCCAGCAGCTACGCCCCCCCTCCCTACGAGCAGTACTTC. Encoded protein: CASSYAPPPYEQYF.

The chain has TRBV7-3 and TRBJ2-7, with 12 nucleotides matching TRBD2. This CDR3 spans 15 amino acids. From germline, CDR1 is SGHTA and CDR2 FQGTGA. Losses at the gene ends were 5 bases for V and 3 bases for J; bases not matched to a gene: 5. CDR3 protein: CASSPQTSGGYEQYF. The CDR3 nucleotides are TGTGCCAGCAGCCCCCAGACTAGCGGGGGCTACGAGCAGTACTTC.

As concerns this clonotype: The CDR3 does not end in the conserved phenylalanine or tryptophan, so this is likely a read error. This sequence joins TRBV24-1 and TRBJ1-1; TRBD1 is a possible D gene (6 bases). The CDR3 has 14 amino acids. V lost 3 bases and J 7 bases, leaving 14 bases between the germline ends. Germline V gene sequence: CDR1 KGHDR, CDR2 SFDVKD. The CDR3 reads CATSDGGSRGEAFL. CDR3 nucleotides: TGTGCCACCAGTGATGGGGGATCCAGGGGTGAAGCTTTCTTA.

This clonotype came up a few times. The chain joins TRBV7-9 to TRBJ2-7; D gene unclear. The length of the CDR3 is 14 residues. V lost 4 bases and J 3 bases, leaving 13 bases between the germline ends. CDR1 SEHNR and CDR2 FQNEAQ come from the germline V gene (reference sequence). DNA of the CDR3: TGTGCCAGCAGCTCGACGGACGGAAACTACGAGCAGTACTTC. Protein sequence: CASSSTDGNYEQYF.

This clonotype was seen many times. The chain carries TRBV6-1 and TRBJ1-1; D unclear. With 6 bases removed from V and 3 bases from J, the gap between germline ends came to 17 bases. The germline V gene has CDR1 MNHNS and CDR2 SASEGT. This CDR3 has 15 amino acids. As DNA, the CDR3 is TGTGCCAGCAGGCAGACCCTGACGTTAGACACTGAAGCTTTCTTT. As protein: CASRQTLTLDTEAFF.

This clonotype was observed at least ten times. The chain has TRBV6-1 and TRBJ2-7, with D perhaps TRBD2 (6 bases). Trimming stripped 6 bases from V and 5 bases from J, with 11 bases between. The CDR3 totals 12 residues. The germline V gene encodes CDR1 MNHNS and CDR2 SASEGT. CDR3 coding DNA: TGTGCCAGCAGCCCCCCGGGAGACGAGCAGTACTTC. Amino acids: CASSPPGDEQYF.

This clonotype was counted at least ten times. The V and J genes are TRBV12-3 or TRBV12-4 and TRBJ1-6; TRBD1 is a possible D gene (6 bases). V was cut by 5 bases and J by 4 bases, with 12 bases left in between. This CDR3 has 15 amino acids. This chain's CDR3 is CASSPQGVYNSPLHF. The CDR3 DNA follows: TGTGCCAGCAGTCCACAGGGCGTGTATAATTCACCCCTCCACTTT.

At least ten counts were recorded for this clonotype. The chain couples TRBV20-1 to TRBJ1-1; D is ambiguous. This CDR3 has 13 amino acids. The V and J ends lost 8 bases and 4 bases respectively, with 17 bases between them. Germline V lookup: CDR1 DFQATT, CDR2 SNEGSKA (reference sequence). CDR3 residues: CSTLPGRSTEAFF. The DNA for the CDR3 is TGCAGTACCCTCCCCGGGCGGAGCACTGAAGCTTTCTTT.